The 5 T cell receptor beta chains below were found in one sample sequenced in a study of PD-L1 blockade in urothelial cancer. Noted time point: pretreatment peripheral blood. Here immunoSEQ multiplex PCR was the method, and the copy in TCRdb shows in-frame clones only, minus some. The sample lists roughly 52,000 clones, around 79% occurring once. This specimen consisted of PBMCs, obtained around atezolizumab (anti-PD-L1) treatment. Every receptor here comes from a man between 65 and 79 years old with urothelial cancer.

The chain has TRBV7-9 and TRBJ2-3; possible D gene TRBD1, 6 bases. This CDR3 is built from 15 residues. V was cut by 3 bases and J by 3 bases, with 13 bases left in between. Germline V CDR1 and CDR2: SEHNR, FQNEAQ (reference sequence). The DNA for the CDR3 is TGTGCCAGCAGCTTCGGGAAGGGGGTAACAGATACGCAGTATTTT. Translation gives CASSFGKGVTDTQYF.

In DNA, the CDR3 is TGTGCCAGCAGCTCATTAGCGGGAGAAGGAGAGACCCAGTACTTC. It specifies CASSSLAGEGETQYF. V and J are TRBV11-2 and TRBJ2-5; 9 nucleotides align to TRBD2. Germline assignment: CDR1 SGHAT and CDR2 FQNNGV. J gave up 4 bases and V 4 bases, and 7 bases lay outside the gene matches. The CDR3 loop spans 15 amino acids.

The chain combines TRBV19 with TRBJ1-5; possible D gene TRBD1, 5 bases. Germline V CDR1 and CDR2: LNHDA, SQIVND (reference sequence). The CDR3 spans 15 residues. V was trimmed by 3 bases and J by 4 bases, leaving 13 bases between them. The CDR3 sequence: CASSIDGEGNQPQHF. Here the CDR3 DNA reads TGTGCCAGTAGTATCGACGGGGAGGGGAATCAGCCCCAGCATTTT. Using reference TRBV19 and TRBJ1-5 for the parts outside the CDR3, the full variable domain is DGGITQSPKYLFRKEGQNVTLSCEQNLNHDAMYWYRQDPGQGLRLIYYSQIVNDFQKGDIAEGYSVSREKKESFPLTVTSAQKNPTAFYLCASSIDGEGNQPQHFGDGTRLSIL.

This clone turned up a few times. This chain links TRBV27 with TRBJ1-1; 9 bases are a match to TRBD1. In germline, CDR1 is MNHEY, CDR2 SMNVEV (reference sequence). The V and J ends lost 3 bases and 11 bases, in that order; junction bases with no gene match: 4. The CDR3 length is 12 residues. CDR3 DNA: TGTGCCAGCAGTTTGACAGGGGGTCGGGCTTTCTTT. Its protein is CASSLTGGRAFF.

CDR3 in DNA: TGTGCCACCAGCAGAGATGGGCGAGGCTACACCTTC. Amino acid sequence: CATSRDGRGYTF. This sequence joins TRBV15 and TRBJ1-2; D uncertain. CDR1 is LNHNV, CDR2 YYDKDF, per germline (reference sequence). The CDR3 sequence is 12 residues long. Trimming pared 0 bases from V and 8 bases from J, leaving 7 bases between. Filled out from reference TRBV15 and TRBJ1-2, the complete variable domain reads DAMVIQNPRYQVTQFGKPVTLSCSQTLNHNVMYWYQQKSSQAPKLLFHYYDKDFNNEADTPDNFQSRRPNTSFCFLDIRSPGLGDTAMYLCATSRDGRGYTFGSGTRLTVV.